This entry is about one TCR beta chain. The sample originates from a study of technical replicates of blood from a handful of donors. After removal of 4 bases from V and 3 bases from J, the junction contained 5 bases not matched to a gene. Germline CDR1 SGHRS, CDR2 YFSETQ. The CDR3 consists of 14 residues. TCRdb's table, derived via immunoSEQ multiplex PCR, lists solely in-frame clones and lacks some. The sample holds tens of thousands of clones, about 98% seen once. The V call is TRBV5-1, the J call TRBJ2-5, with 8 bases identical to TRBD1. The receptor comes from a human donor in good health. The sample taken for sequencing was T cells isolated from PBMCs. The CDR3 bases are TGCGCCAGCAGCGACCCGGGACAGGAAGAGACCCAGTACTTC. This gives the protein CASSDPGQEETQYF.